Sequencing of this T cell receptor beta chain was carried out in a study of cytomegalovirus exposure and HLA in healthy donors. Study overall: Assignment to the Caucasian-associated ancestry cluster applied to approximately 80% of the approximately 420 genotyped donors.

13 Jbeta primers and 60 Vbeta primers were used for the PCR. The table came from immunoSEQ multiplex PCR; TCRdb's copy has only in-frame clones and leaves some out. This sample has 150,000 to 200,000 clones; 80% occur once, and the top ten carry 1.3%. To note about this clone: Antigen unknown.

V gave up 4 bases and J gave up 4 bases, with 15 bases separating them. The length of the CDR3 is 15 residues. The V gene's germline CDR1 is SGHRS and CDR2 YFSETQ. Whole-study results and caveats: Analyzed later, most CMV-associated TCR beta chains appeared HLA-restricted.

The sequencing input was PBMCs. The sequence was obtained from a woman between 50 and 59 years old in good health and CMV-seronegative. The chain combines TRBV5-1 with TRBJ2-1, with a weak D call TRBD2 (7 bases). The CDR3 nucleotides are TGCGCCAGCAGCGGGAGGGGGAGTCTGTACAATGAGCAGTTCTTC. Translation gives CASSGRGSLYNEQFF.